In its sample, the clone carrying this T cell receptor beta chain was seen a few times. These data belong to a study of cytomegalovirus exposure and HLA in healthy donors. Researchers ran the PCR with 60 Vbeta and 13 Jbeta primers. Assay used: immunoSEQ multiplex PCR; TCRdb lists only in-frame clones, some missing. Counted here are 150,000 to 250,000 clones, roughly 78% occurring once; the ten biggest clones make up about 4.6%. Germline assignment: CDR1 SNHLY and CDR2 FYNNEI. The CDR3 spans 15 residues. Trimming cost V 3 bases and J 3 bases; bases outside gene matches: 5. J is TRBJ2-4 and V is TRBV2; TRBD1 aligns across 7 bases. Sequencing was performed on PBMCs. The TCR was taken from a woman between 25 and 40 years old in good health and CMV-seropositive. The CDR3 reads CASSEKGAGKNIQYF. CDR3 DNA sequence: TGTGCCAGCAGTGAGAAGGGGGCGGGCAAAAACATTCAGTACTTC.